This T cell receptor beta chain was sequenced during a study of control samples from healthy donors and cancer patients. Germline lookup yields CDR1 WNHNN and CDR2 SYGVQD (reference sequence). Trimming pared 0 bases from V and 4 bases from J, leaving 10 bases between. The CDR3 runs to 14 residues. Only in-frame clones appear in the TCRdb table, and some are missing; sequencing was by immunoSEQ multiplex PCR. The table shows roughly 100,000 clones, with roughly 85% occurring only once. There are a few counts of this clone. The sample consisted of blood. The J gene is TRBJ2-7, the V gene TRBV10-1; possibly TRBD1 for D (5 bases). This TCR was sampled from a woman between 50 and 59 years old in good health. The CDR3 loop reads CASSESRGKYEQYF. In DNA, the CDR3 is TGCGCCAGCAGTGAGTCTAGGGGTAAATACGAGCAGTACTTC.